This T cell receptor (beta chain) was profiled in a study of T cell repertoires in cytomegalovirus infection. CDR3 length: 15 residues. V was pared by 8 bases and J by 0 bases, with 7 bases of the junction left unmatched. Germline CDR1 and CDR2: PRHDT and FYEKMQ (reference sequence). Points from the study as a whole: CMV-specific TCR beta clonotypes restricted by HLA-C were the ones dominating the ex vivo response.

TCRdb fed the reads into MiXCR, producing one record per CDR3 protein. This sample has about 830,000 distinct CDR3 sequences, with around a third found just once. In its sample, this clonotype was seen a few times. Its antigen is still unknown. The chain is built from TRBV13 and TRBJ2-1; 7 positions agree with TRBD1. The sequencing here drew on cultured CD8+ T cells from PBMCs, taken from culture after CMV antigen stimulation. This TCR came from a human donor in good health (CMV status not recorded). Some clones in this sample may be carry-over from other donors' samples. The CDR3 spells CASLSGTVSYNEQFF. For the CDR3, the DNA is TGTGCCAGCCTTTCAGGGACAGTCTCCTACAATGAGCAGTTCTTC.